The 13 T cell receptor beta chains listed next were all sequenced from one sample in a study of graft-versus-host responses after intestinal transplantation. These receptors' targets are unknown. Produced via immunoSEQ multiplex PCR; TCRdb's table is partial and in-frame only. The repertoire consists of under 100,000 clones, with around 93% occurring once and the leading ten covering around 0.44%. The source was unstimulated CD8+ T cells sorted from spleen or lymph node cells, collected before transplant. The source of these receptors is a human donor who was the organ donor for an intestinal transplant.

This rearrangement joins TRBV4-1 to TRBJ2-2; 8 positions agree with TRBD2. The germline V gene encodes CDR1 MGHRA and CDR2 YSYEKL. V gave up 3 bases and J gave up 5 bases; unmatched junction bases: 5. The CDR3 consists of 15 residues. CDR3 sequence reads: CASSQSGGRTGELFF. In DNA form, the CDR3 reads TGCGCCAGCAGCCAGTCGGGGGGGCGAACCGGGGAGCTGTTTTTT.

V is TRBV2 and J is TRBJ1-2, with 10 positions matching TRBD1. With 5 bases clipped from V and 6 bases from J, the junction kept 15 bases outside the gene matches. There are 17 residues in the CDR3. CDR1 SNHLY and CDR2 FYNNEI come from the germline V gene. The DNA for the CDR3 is TGTGCCAGCAGTTACCTTGATAGGGGACAGGGGAGCCATGGCTACACCTTC. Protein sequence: CASSYLDRGQGSHGYTF.

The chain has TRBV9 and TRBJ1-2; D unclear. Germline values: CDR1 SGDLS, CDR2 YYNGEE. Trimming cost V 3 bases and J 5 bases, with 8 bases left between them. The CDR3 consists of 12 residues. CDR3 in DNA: TGTGCCAGCAGCGCCAACAGTTATGGCTACACCTTC. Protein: CASSANSYGYTF.

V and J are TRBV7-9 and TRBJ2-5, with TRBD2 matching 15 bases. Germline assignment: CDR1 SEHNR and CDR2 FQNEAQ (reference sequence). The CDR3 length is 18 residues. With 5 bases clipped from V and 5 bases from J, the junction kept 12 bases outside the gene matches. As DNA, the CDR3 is TGTGCCAGCAGCCCCGGACTAGCGGGGGGGCCGGAGGGGGAGACCCAGTACTTC. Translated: CASSPGLAGGPEGETQYF.

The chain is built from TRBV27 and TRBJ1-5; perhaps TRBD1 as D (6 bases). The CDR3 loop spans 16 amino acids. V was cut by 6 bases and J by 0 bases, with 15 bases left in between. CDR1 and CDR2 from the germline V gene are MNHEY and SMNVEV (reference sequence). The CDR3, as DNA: TGTGCCAGCAGAACCACAGGGATAAATAGCAATCAGCCCCAGCATTTT. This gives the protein CASRTTGINSNQPQHF.

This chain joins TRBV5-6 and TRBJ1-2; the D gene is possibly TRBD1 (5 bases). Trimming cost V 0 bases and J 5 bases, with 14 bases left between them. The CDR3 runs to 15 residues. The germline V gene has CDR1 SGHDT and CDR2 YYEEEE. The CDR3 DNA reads TGTGCCAGCAGCTTGGCCGGGGACTATAGATATGGCTACACCTTC. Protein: CASSLAGDYRYGYTF.

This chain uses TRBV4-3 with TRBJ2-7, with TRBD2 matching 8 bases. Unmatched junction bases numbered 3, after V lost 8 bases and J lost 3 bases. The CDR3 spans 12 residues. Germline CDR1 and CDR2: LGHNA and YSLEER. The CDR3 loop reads CASGRGGYEQYF. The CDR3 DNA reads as TGCGCCAGCGGACGGGGGGGCTACGAGCAGTACTTC.

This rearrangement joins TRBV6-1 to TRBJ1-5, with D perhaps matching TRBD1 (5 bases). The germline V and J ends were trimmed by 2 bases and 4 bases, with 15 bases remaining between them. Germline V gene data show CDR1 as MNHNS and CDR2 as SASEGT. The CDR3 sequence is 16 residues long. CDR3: CASSEQIGGVNQPQHF. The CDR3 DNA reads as TGTGCCAGCAGTGAACAAATTGGAGGGGTTAATCAGCCCCAGCATTTT.

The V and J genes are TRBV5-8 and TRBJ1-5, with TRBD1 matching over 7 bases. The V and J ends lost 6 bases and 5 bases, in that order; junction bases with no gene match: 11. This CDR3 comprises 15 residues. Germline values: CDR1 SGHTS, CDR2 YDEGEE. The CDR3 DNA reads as TGTGCCAGCAACGAAGGGGGCCAATTTTATCAGCCCCAGCATTTT. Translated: CASNEGGQFYQPQHF.

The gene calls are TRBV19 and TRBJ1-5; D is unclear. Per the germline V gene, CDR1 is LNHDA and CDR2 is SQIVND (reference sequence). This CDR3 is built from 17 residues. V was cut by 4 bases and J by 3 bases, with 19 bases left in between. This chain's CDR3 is CASSTVNFGRVNQPQHF. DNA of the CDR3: TGTGCCAGTAGTACGGTCAATTTCGGGAGAGTCAATCAGCCCCAGCATTTT.

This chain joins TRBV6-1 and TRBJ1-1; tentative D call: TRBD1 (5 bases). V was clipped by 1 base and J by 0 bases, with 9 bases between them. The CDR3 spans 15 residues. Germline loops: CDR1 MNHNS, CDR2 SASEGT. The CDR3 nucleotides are TGTGCCAGCAGTGAAGGGAAGGGGTTGAACACTGAAGCTTTCTTT. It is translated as CASSEGKGLNTEAFF.

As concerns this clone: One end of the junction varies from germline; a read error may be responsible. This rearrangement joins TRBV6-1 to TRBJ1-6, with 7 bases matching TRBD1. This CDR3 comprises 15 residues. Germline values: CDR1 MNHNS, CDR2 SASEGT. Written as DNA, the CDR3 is TGTGCCAGCAGTGAAACAGGGGAGAGGATTTCACCCCTCCGCTTT. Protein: CASSETGERISPLRF.

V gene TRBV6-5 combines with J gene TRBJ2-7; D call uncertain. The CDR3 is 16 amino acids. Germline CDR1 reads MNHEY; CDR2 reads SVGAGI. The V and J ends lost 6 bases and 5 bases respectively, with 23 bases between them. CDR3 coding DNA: TGTGCCAGCAGCTACGGTGGGCCATTCGCCAAAGACGAGCAGTACTTC. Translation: CASSYGGPFAKDEQYF.